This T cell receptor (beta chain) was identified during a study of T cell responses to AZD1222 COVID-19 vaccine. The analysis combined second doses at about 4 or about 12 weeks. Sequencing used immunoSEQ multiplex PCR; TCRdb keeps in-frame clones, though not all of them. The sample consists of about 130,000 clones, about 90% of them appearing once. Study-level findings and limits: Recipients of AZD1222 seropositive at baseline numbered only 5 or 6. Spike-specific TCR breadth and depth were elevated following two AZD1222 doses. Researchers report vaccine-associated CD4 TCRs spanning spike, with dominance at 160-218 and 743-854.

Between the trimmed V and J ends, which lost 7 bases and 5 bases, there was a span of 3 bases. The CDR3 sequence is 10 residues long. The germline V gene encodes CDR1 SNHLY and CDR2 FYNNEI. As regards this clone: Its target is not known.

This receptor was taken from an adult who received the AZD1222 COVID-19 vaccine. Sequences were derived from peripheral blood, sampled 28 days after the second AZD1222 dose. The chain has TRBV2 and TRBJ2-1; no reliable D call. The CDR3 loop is CASTNNEQFF. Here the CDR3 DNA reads TGTGCCAGCACAAACAATGAGCAGTTCTTC.